Below are 32 T cell receptor beta chains sequenced from a single sample in a study of regulatory T cells in long-lasting Graves disease (dated by TCRdb to the early 2020s). The library was produced with multiplex PCR. Sequencing was performed on an Illumina HiSeq 4000. iRepertoire HTBI primers and Arm-PCR amplification of CDR3 regions were used to construct TCR beta libraries. TCRdb reworked the public reads: Q25 trimming with fastp, MiXCR clone assembly, productive beta chains retained. For every CDR3 protein sequence, its rows merge into one entry that carries the most common genes and DNA. The sample yields under 500,000 distinct CDR3 sequences; roughly 20% were counted once. The ten largest make up 7.8% of the sample. The meaning of the sample's time point label: persistent/refractory GD, antithyroid drugs over 5 years with positive TRAb. For both TCR sequencing and RNA sequencing, RNA was extracted from PBMCs using TRIzol.

This sample comprised peripheral blood mononuclear cells (PBMCs), obtained when the disease was refractory, from a patient treated with antithyroid drugs. The receptors come from a female donor with Graves disease.

This clonotype has only a few counts. The CDR3, as DNA: TGTGCCAGCAGTCACTGGGGGGTTAGCAATCAGCCCCAGCATTTT. Protein product: CASSHWGVSNQPQHF. V is TRBV27 and J is TRBJ1-5, with D possibly TRBD1 on 5 matching bases. The length of the CDR3 is 15 residues. In germline, CDR1 is MNHEY, CDR2 SMNVEV (reference sequence). V gave up 5 bases and J gave up 0 bases, with 11 bases separating them.

As regards this clonotype: A much more abundant neighbour one base away suggests this may be a read error. The chain combines TRBV15 with TRBJ2-5; no firm D call. The J call may be in error: the DNA end matches TRBJ2-1 better. Germline CDR1 reads LNHNV; CDR2 reads YYDKDF (reference sequence). The CDR3 runs 14 residues. Here the CDR3 reads CATNRGSTAPEQFF. CDR3 DNA: TGTGCCACCAACAGAGGATCGACGGCACCTGAGCAGTTCTTC.

In the case of this clonotype: Being one base from a much bigger clone, this may be a read error. The CDR3 does not close with the conserved phenylalanine or tryptophan, likely indicating a read error. The rearrangement links TRBV28 to TRBJ1-1; 7 positions agree with TRBD1. The CDR3 runs to 14 residues. CDR1 and CDR2 (germline): MDHEN, SYDVKM. V trimming: 3 bases; J trimming: 4 bases; junction bases outside the gene matches: 5. The CDR3 here is CASSFRGGGTEAFL. The CDR3 region has the DNA TGTGCCAGCAGTTTCAGGGGGGGGGGCACTGAAGCTTTCCTT.

The CDR3 nucleotides read TGTGCCAGCGGTTCCACCCCGGGACACCTTTACGAGCAGTACTTC. It is translated as CASGSTPGHLYEQYF. V is TRBV6-2 or TRBV6-3 and J is TRBJ2-7, with a tentative D call TRBD1 (6 bases). CDR1 and CDR2 (germline): MNHEY, SVGEGT. V was trimmed by 8 bases and J by 4 bases, leaving 21 bases between them. This CDR3 contains 15 residues.

The J gene is TRBJ1-5, the V gene TRBV6-2 or TRBV6-3; 11 bases are a match to TRBD1. The CDR3 runs to 15 residues. V gave up 4 bases and J gave up 1 base; unmatched junction bases: 0. Looked up from germline, CDR1 is MNHEY and CDR2 is SVGEGT. CDR3 amino acids: CASSWTGGSNQPQHF. CDR3 bases: TGTGCCAGCAGTTGGACAGGGGGCAGCAATCAGCCCCAGCATTTT.

This clonotype showed up many times. This chain links TRBV5-1 with TRBJ1-1; no clear D gene. V was trimmed by 5 bases and J by 6 bases, leaving 11 bases between them. This CDR3 has 12 amino acids. Germline V gene data show CDR1 as SGHRS and CDR2 as YFSETQ. The CDR3 sequence: CASRYDKAEAFF. The CDR3 bases are TGCGCCAGCAGATATGACAAAGCTGAAGCTTTCTTT.

This clonotype was seen more than once but under ten times. The chain links TRBV28 to TRBJ2-3; TRBD2 aligns across 11 bases. The CDR3 extends over 15 amino acids. Germline V CDR1 and CDR2: MDHEN, SYDVKM. V lost 6 bases and J lost 3; bases outside the gene matches: 5. CDR3 nucleotides: TGTGCCAGCAGCCAAGGGACTAGCGGTACAGATACGCAGTATTTT. This gives the protein CASSQGTSGTDTQYF. The full variable domain, its missing parts supplied by reference TRBV28 and TRBJ2-3, is DVKVTQSSRYLVKRTGEKVFLECVQDMDHENMFWYRQDPGLGLRLIYFSYDVKMKEKGDIPEGYSVSREKKERFSLILESASTNQTSMYLCASSQGTSGTDTQYFGPGTRLTVL.

Points on this clonotype: Only one base separates this from a far larger clonotype, so it likely reflects a read error. The CDR3 end shows no conserved phenylalanine or tryptophan, and so a read error is likely. This chain joins TRBV6-2 or TRBV6-3 and TRBJ1-1; the D gene is possibly TRBD1 (5 bases). From germline, CDR1 is MNHEY and CDR2 SVGEGT. The CDR3 totals 13 residues. Trimming took 6 bases from V and 1 from J, leaving 9 bases between them. This CDR3 reads CASRGRKNTEAFY. CDR3 DNA: TGTGCCAGCAGGGGACGGAAGAACACTGAAGCTTTCTAT.

This clonotype came up many times. V and J are TRBV12-3 or TRBV12-4 and TRBJ2-2, with 8 bases aligning to TRBD1. The CDR3 extends over 16 amino acids. Losses at the gene ends were 6 bases for V and 5 bases for J; bases not matched to a gene: 11. CDR3 nucleotide sequence: TGTGCCAGCAGCCCCTCAGGGGGCCGGTGGACCGGGGAGCTGTTTTTT. Translating it yields CASSPSGGRWTGELFF.

This clonotype was counted many times. The CDR3 DNA follows: TGTGCCAGCTCAACAGACAGGCGAGCGAACACCGGGGAGCTGTTTTTT. This translates into CASSTDRRANTGELFF. V and J are TRBV18 and TRBJ2-2; tentative D call: TRBD1 (6 bases). Germline V gene sequence: CDR1 KGHSH, CDR2 LQKENI. Trimming stripped 5 bases from V and 0 bases from J, with 13 bases between. This CDR3 is 16 amino acids long.

This clonotype has only one observation. The chain uses TRBV28 and TRBJ2-7; no definite D call. The germline CDR1 and CDR2 sequences are MDHEN and SYDVKM. The CDR3 extends over 12 amino acids. Trimming shortened V by 5 bases and J by 4 bases, and 9 bases separated the two germline ends. The CDR3 spells CASSPIKYEQYF. In nucleotides, the CDR3 is TGTGCCAGCAGTCCCATTAAATACGAGCAGTACTTC.

This chain joins TRBV10-3 and TRBJ2-4, with 9 bases fitting TRBD1. V was clipped by 8 bases and J by 4 bases; unmatched bases: 3. This CDR3 spans 13 amino acids. The V gene's germline CDR1 is ENHRY and CDR2 SYGVKD. CDR3 sequence: CAILDRGKNIQYF. CDR3 DNA: TGTGCCATCCTGGACAGGGGAAAAAACATTCAGTACTTC.

Ten or more counts support this clonotype. The chain has TRBV7-2 and TRBJ2-7; TRBD2 might be the D (6 bases). The germline V gene has CDR1 SGHTA and CDR2 FQGNSA. The CDR3 is 14 amino acids. The V gene lost 3 bases and the J gene lost 3 bases, with 12 bases spanning the gap. As DNA, the CDR3 is TGTGCCAGCAGCTTTGTAGCGGATGACTACGAGCAGTACTTC. This encodes CASSFVADDYEQYF.

This clonotype was recorded a few times. This chain connects TRBV7-2 to TRBJ1-3; D not resolved. V dropped 0 bases and J dropped 0 bases, with 3 bases sitting between them. The CDR3 is 14 amino acids. Germline V gives CDR1 SGHTA, CDR2 FQGNSA. In nucleotides, the CDR3 is TGTGCCAGCAGCTTAGCCATCTCTGGAAACACCATATATTTT. Amino acid sequence: CASSLAISGNTIYF.

The chain recombines TRBV5-1 with TRBJ2-7; TRBD1 aligns across 7 bases. The CDR3 has 13 residues. Germline V gene sequence: CDR1 SGHRS, CDR2 YFSETQ. V was pared by 4 bases and J by 7 bases, with 8 bases of the junction left unmatched. The CDR3 DNA sequence: TGCGCCAGCAGCCCGGACAGGACCTGGGAGCAGTACTTC. The encoded protein is CASSPDRTWEQYF.

This clonotype was seen ten or more times. The chain combines TRBV9 with TRBJ2-2; 7 bases are shared with TRBD2. The V and J ends lost 2 bases and 7 bases, in that order; junction bases with no gene match: 14. The germline CDR1 and CDR2 sequences are SGDLS and YYNGEE. The CDR3 spans 17 residues. Here the CDR3 reads CASSVPWGEGRSGELFF. For the CDR3, the DNA is TGTGCCAGCAGCGTCCCCTGGGGGGAGGGCCGAAGCGGGGAGCTGTTTTTT.

The chain joins TRBV20-1 to TRBJ2-3, with 16 bases lining up with TRBD2. CDR1 is DFQATT and CDR2 is SNEGSKA in the germline V gene (reference sequence). V lost 6 bases to trimming and J lost 10 bases; unmatched junction nucleotides: 10. The CDR3 is 15 residues long. DNA for the CDR3: TGCAGTGCCGAGAGGGGACTAGCGGGAGGGAGTCCGCAGTATTTT. Protein: CSAERGLAGGSPQYF.

This clonotype was detected ten times or more. The chain is built from TRBV28 and TRBJ2-7; 7 nucleotides line up with TRBD1. The germline gives CDR1 MDHEN, CDR2 SYDVKM. The V gene end was trimmed by 1 base and the J gene end by 3 bases; junction bases not matched to a gene: 9. The CDR3 sequence is 16 residues long. The CDR3 sequence: CASSLFPGTALYEQYF. For the CDR3, the DNA is TGTGCCAGCAGTTTATTTCCCGGGACAGCACTCTACGAGCAGTACTTC. The full variable domain, with the rest looked up from reference TRBV28 and TRBJ2-7, is DVKVTQSSRYLVKRTGEKVFLECVQDMDHENMFWYRQDPGLGLRLIYFSYDVKMKEKGDIPEGYSVSREKKERFSLILESASTNQTSMYLCASSLFPGTALYEQYFGPGTRLTVT.

This clonotype was seen ten or more times. The chain recombines TRBV3-1 with TRBJ1-1; D is undetermined. The germline gives CDR1 LGHDT, CDR2 YNNKEL (reference sequence). The CDR3 runs to 14 residues. The ends were cut back, 0 bases at V and 5 bases at J, with 10 bases in the middle. CDR3 residues: CASSQDLAWTEAFF. The CDR3 region has the DNA TGTGCCAGCAGCCAAGATTTAGCTTGGACTGAAGCTTTCTTT.

This clonotype was seen a handful of times. The chain is built from TRBV6-2 or TRBV6-3 and TRBJ2-2; 7 positions match TRBD2. The CDR3 contains 15 residues. Germline CDR1 and CDR2: MNHEY and SVGEGT. Trimming removed 5 bases from V and 7 bases from J; junction bases left unmatched: 10. The CDR3, as DNA: TGTGCCAGCAGTGAATTGGCGGGAGCAGGCGGGGAGCTGTTTTTT. It codes for CASSELAGAGGELFF.

Comment on this clonotype: At one end the junction does not follow the germline gene, possibly because of a read error. This chain uses TRBV5-1 with TRBJ1-6; D unclear. CDR1 is SGHRS, CDR2 YFSETQ, per germline. The CDR3 totals 15 residues. CDR3 nucleotides: TGCGCCAGCAGCTTAATGGACTCCTATAATTCACCCCCCCACTTT. Translated: CASSLMDSYNSPPHF.

This clonotype showed up just a few times. V is TRBV7-6 and J is TRBJ2-7, with D tentatively TRBD2 (6 bases). Germline CDR1 reads SGHVS; CDR2 reads FNYEAQ. The V end lost 4 bases, the J end lost 4 bases, and 17 bases lay between the germline ends. The CDR3 loop spans 15 amino acids. CDR3 residues: CASSSYVGGIYEQYF. In DNA form, the CDR3 reads TGTGCCAGCAGCTCATATGTGGGCGGGATATACGAGCAGTACTTC.

The chain combines TRBV28 with TRBJ1-5; 8 positions agree with TRBD1. CDR3 size: 15 residues. CDR1 and CDR2 from the germline V gene are MDHEN and SYDVKM. The J segment lost 3 bases and the V segment lost 6 bases, leaving 7 bases of the junction unmatched. The CDR3 sequence is CASRPTTGVNQPQHF. In DNA form, the CDR3 reads TGTGCCAGCAGGCCAACGACAGGGGTCAATCAGCCCCAGCATTTT.

There are a few counts of this clonotype. V is TRBV10-1 and J is TRBJ2-7; D gene ambiguous. The germline V gene encodes CDR1 WNHNN and CDR2 SYGVQD (reference sequence). The V end was cut by 0 bases, the J end by 4 bases, with 16 bases between. This CDR3 comprises 16 residues. The CDR3 DNA follows: TGCGCCAGCAGTGAGTCGATGACCGACGTTCGTTACGAGCAGTACTTC. Encoded protein: CASSESMTDVRYEQYF.

There are a few counts of this clonotype. V usage is TRBV19 and J usage is TRBJ2-7; D not certain. The V end lost 3 bases, the J end lost 0 bases, and 15 bases lay between the germline ends. The CDR3 contains 16 residues. The germline CDR1 and CDR2 sequences are LNHDA and SQIVND (reference sequence). CDR3 loop: CASSMGLFRSSYEQYF. Here the CDR3 DNA reads TGTGCCAGTAGTATGGGTCTCTTCAGGAGCTCCTACGAGCAGTACTTC. The full variable domain, rest sourced from reference TRBV19 and TRBJ2-7, is DGGITQSPKYLFRKEGQNVTLSCEQNLNHDAMYWYRQDPGQGLRLIYYSQIVNDFQKGDIAEGYSVSREKKESFPLTVTSAQKNPTAFYLCASSMGLFRSSYEQYFGPGTRLTVT.

The chain joins TRBV7-9 to TRBJ2-3; 10 positions match TRBD2. The CDR3 runs to 18 residues. CDR1 SEHNR and CDR2 FQNEAQ come from the germline V gene (reference sequence). V lost 2 bases, J lost 4 bases, and 12 bases stayed unmatched. The DNA for the CDR3 is TGTGCCAGCAGCTTAAGGCTAGCGGGAGTAGGTCCGGCAGATACGCAGTATTTT. As protein: CASSLRLAGVGPADTQYF.

This clonotype was counted a few times. V is TRBV3-1 and J is TRBJ2-7, with TRBD2 identical over 7 bases. Trimming removed 1 base from V and 8 bases from J; junction bases left unmatched: 8. The CDR3 runs to 14 residues. Germline values: CDR1 LGHDT, CDR2 YNNKEL (reference sequence). The CDR3, as DNA: TGTGCCAGCAGCCAAGGACTAGCCGGGGTACAGCAGTACTTC. It specifies CASSQGLAGVQQYF.

This chain's CDR3 is CASSHGGTATYEQYF. The CDR3 coding sequence is TGTGCCAGCAGCCACGGTGGGACGGCCACCTACGAGCAGTACTTC. The chain combines TRBV5-4 with TRBJ2-7; D assignment may be TRBD1 or TRBD2 (5 bases each). Germline assignment: CDR1 SGHNT and CDR2 YYREEE (reference sequence). V was trimmed by 4 bases and J by 2 bases, leaving 16 bases between them. The CDR3 contains 15 residues.

The chain carries TRBV6-2 or TRBV6-3 and TRBJ2-5; the D gene is possibly TRBD1 (6 bases). Germline V gene data show CDR1 as MNHEY and CDR2 as SVGEGT. V shed 5 bases and J shed 5 bases, with 15 bases lying between them. This CDR3 spans 14 amino acids. CDR3 bases: TGTGCCAGCAGTATCCGAGGGGGTGGGGAGACCCAGTACTTC. This translates into CASSIRGGGETQYF.

This clonotype was counted many times. V usage is TRBV7-9 and J usage is TRBJ1-1; D unresolved. V shed 1 base and J shed 10 bases, with 10 bases lying between them. Germline values: CDR1 SEHNR, CDR2 FQNEAQ (reference sequence). This CDR3 comprises 12 residues. CDR3 sequence (DNA): TGTGCCAGCAGCTTAGTTTTGAGAAGAGCTTTCTTT. Translated: CASSLVLRRAFF.

This chain joins TRBV20-1 and TRBJ1-5; 7 bases line up with TRBD1. Trimming took 7 bases from V and 3 from J; bases not matched to a gene: 6. CDR3 length: 13 amino acids. Germline V lookup: CDR1 DFQATT, CDR2 SNEGSKA (reference sequence). The CDR3 nucleotides are TGCAGTGTCCCAGACAGGGACAATCAGCCCCAGCATTTT. Its translation: CSVPDRDNQPQHF.

V is TRBV5-1 and J is TRBJ1-2, with D possibly being TRBD1 (6 bases). CDR1 and CDR2 (germline): SGHRS, YFSETQ. CDR3 length equals 14 residues. V lost 4 bases to trimming and J lost 8 bases, with 18 bases between them. Here the CDR3 reads CASSPQGTLRGYTF. CDR3 coding DNA: TGCGCCAGCAGCCCCCAGGGGACTCTCCGGGGCTACACCTTC.